These 22 T cell receptor beta chains originate from one sample sequenced in a study of cytotoxic CD8 clonotypes in ibrutinib-treated CLL. The table came from immunoSEQ multiplex PCR; TCRdb's copy has only in-frame clones and leaves some out. This repertoire shows about 21,000 clones, roughly 80% found once; its top ten account for under 7%. The input for sequencing was PBMCs, taken before ibrutinib treatment. All receptors come from a human donor with chronic lymphocytic leukemia.

CDR3 DNA: TGTGCCAGCAGCGCCACGGGACAGCGCACAGATACGCAGTATTTT. Its translation is CASSATGQRTDTQYF. The V gene is TRBV7-2, the J gene TRBJ2-3, with 7 bases that match TRBD1. Germline loops: CDR1 SGHTA, CDR2 FQGNSA. This CDR3 is built from 15 residues. V lost 5 bases to trimming and J lost 1 base; unmatched junction nucleotides: 6.

The chain has TRBV28 and TRBJ2-7, with 7 bases identical to TRBD2. V shed 6 bases, J shed 4 bases, and the junction held 9 bases outside the gene matches. The CDR3 runs 14 residues. CDR1 and CDR2 (germline): MDHEN, SYDVKM. CDR3 loop: CASRPPGGRYEQYF. Here the CDR3 DNA reads TGTGCCAGCAGGCCTCCGGGGGGTCGTTACGAGCAGTACTTC.

This chain connects TRBV5-1 to TRBJ2-5, with a possible D match to TRBD1 (5 bases). Deletions cut 2 bases from V and 0 bases from J, with 8 bases between. Germline-derived CDR1 and CDR2 are SGHRS and YFSETQ. CDR3 length: 14 residues. DNA of the CDR3: TGCGCCAGCAGCTTCGACAGCTACCAAGAGACCCAGTACTTC. Translating it yields CASSFDSYQETQYF. Full variable domain (remainder filled in from reference TRBV5-1 and TRBJ2-5): KAGVTQTPRYLIKTRGQQVTLSCSPISGHRSVSWYQQTPGQGLQFLFEYFSETQRNKGNFPGRFSGRQFSNSRSEMNVSTLELGDSALYLCASSFDSYQETQYFGPGTRLLVL.

The chain uses TRBV7-6 and TRBJ1-1; D remains ambiguous. This CDR3 has 13 amino acids. V lost 3 bases to trimming and J lost 1 base, with 6 bases between them. Per germline, CDR1 SGHVS and CDR2 FNYEAQ. The CDR3 loop reads CASSFGPNTEAFF. As DNA, the CDR3 is TGTGCCAGCAGCTTTGGGCCGAACACTGAAGCTTTCTTT. The variable domain in full, with the rest retrieved from reference TRBV7-6 and TRBJ1-1, is GAGVSQSPRYKVTKRGQDVALRCDPISGHVSLYWYRQALGQGPEFLTYFNYEAQQDKSGLPNDRFSAERPEGSISTLTIQRTEQRDSAMYRCASSFGPNTEAFFGQGTRLTVV.

In this sample, this clone turned up once. The J gene is TRBJ1-2, the V gene TRBV5-1, with D unclear. The germline V and J ends were trimmed by 2 bases and 0 bases, with 8 bases remaining between them. The CDR3 has 14 residues. The germline CDR1 and CDR2 sequences are SGHRS and YFSETQ. The DNA for the CDR3 is TGCGCCAGCAGCTTTGGCACGTCTAACTATGGCTACACCTTC. Its protein product is CASSFGTSNYGYTF.

V and J are TRBV5-5 and TRBJ1-5, with no clear D. CDR1 and CDR2 from the germline V gene are SGHKS and YYEKEE (reference sequence). The CDR3 extends over 14 amino acids. The V end was cut by 4 bases, the J end by 0 bases, with 8 bases between. In DNA, the CDR3 is TGTGCCAGCAGCATCAGAGATAGCAATCAGCCCCAGCATTTT. It translates to CASSIRDSNQPQHF.

This chain uses TRBV5-6 with TRBJ2-7, with D possibly being TRBD1 (5 bases). The CDR3 runs 15 residues. V was clipped by 4 bases and J by 0 bases, with 14 bases between them. Germline-derived CDR1 and CDR2 are SGHDT and YYEEEE. Written as DNA, the CDR3 is TGTGCCAGCAGCCAAACAGGCCCTGCCTCCTACGAGCAGTACTTC. Encoded protein: CASSQTGPASYEQYF.

The table lists this clone with a few counts. This chain links TRBV2 with TRBJ1-1; unclear D gene. V lost 5 bases and J 1 base, leaving 17 bases between the germline ends. The CDR3 is 16 residues long. Per germline, CDR1 SNHLY and CDR2 FYNNEI. CDR3 protein: CASSTGIMSTNTEAFF. The CDR3 nucleotides are TGTGCCAGCAGTACCGGGATAATGAGTACGAACACTGAAGCTTTCTTT.

The gene calls are TRBV11-3 and TRBJ1-1; no reliable D call. The germline V and J ends were trimmed by 1 base and 3 bases, with 6 bases remaining between them. Germline V gives CDR1 SGHNT, CDR2 YENEEA. The CDR3 covers 13 residues. In nucleotides, the CDR3 is TGTGCCAGCAGCTTAGGTGCAGACACTGAAGCTTTCTTT. Protein product: CASSLGADTEAFF. Drawing the rest from reference TRBV11-3 and TRBJ1-1, the complete variable domain is EAGVVQSPRYKIIEKKQPVAFWCNPISGHNTLYWYLQNLGQGPELLIRYENEEAVDDSQLPKDRFSAERLKGVDSTLKIQPAELGDSAVYLCASSLGADTEAFFGQGTRLTVV.

Of note for this clone: Distinct nucleotide sequences in the sample also encode this CDR3. The rearrangement links TRBV5-1 to TRBJ2-2; TRBD1 aligns across 8 bases. There are 13 residues in the CDR3. CDR1 and CDR2 from the germline V gene are SGHRS and YFSETQ. Trimming removed 7 bases from V and 1 base from J; junction bases left unmatched: 0. The CDR3 sequence is CASGTGNTGELFF. The CDR3 DNA sequence: TGCGCCAGCGGGACAGGGAACACCGGGGAGCTGTTTTTT.

This clone occurred once. V usage is TRBV28 and J usage is TRBJ1-4; TRBD1 matches 7 bases. Trimming at V came to 2 bases and at J to 2 bases, leaving 2 bases not matched to a gene. Looked up from germline, CDR1 is MDHEN and CDR2 is SYDVKM. This CDR3 spans 15 amino acids. The CDR3 DNA sequence: TGTGCCAGCAGTTTACAGGGGGATACTAATGAAAAACTGTTTTTT. Translating it yields CASSLQGDTNEKLFF.

The V call is TRBV9, the J call TRBJ2-7; TRBD2 agrees at 9 bases. CDR1 is SGDLS and CDR2 is YYNGEE in the germline V gene. With 0 bases clipped from V and 10 bases from J, the junction kept 5 bases outside the gene matches. The CDR3 sequence is 13 residues long. The CDR3 reads CASSVGGGGDQYF. DNA of the CDR3: TGTGCCAGCAGCGTAGGTGGCGGGGGGGACCAGTACTTC.

This sequence joins TRBV4-2 and TRBJ1-4; 9 bases fit TRBD1. There are 16 residues in the CDR3. Losses at the gene ends were 0 bases for V and 5 bases for J; bases not matched to a gene: 4. The germline gives CDR1 LGHNA, CDR2 YNFKEQ. For the CDR3, the DNA is TGTGCCAGCAGCCAAGAGGGACAGGGACGAAATGAAAAACTGTTTTTT. Translating it yields CASSQEGQGRNEKLFF.

The V gene is TRBV6-1, the J gene TRBJ2-2, with D unresolved. Germline CDR1 is MNHNS and CDR2 is SASEGT. This CDR3 region has 11 residues. Trimming took 7 bases from V and 4 from J, leaving 4 bases between them. The CDR3 spells CASTLTGELFF. The CDR3 nucleotides are TGTGCCAGCACCCTCACCGGGGAGCTGTTTTTT.

This clone was observed a single time. This chain uses TRBV6-1 with TRBJ1-5; no firm D call. Trimming shortened V by 1 base and J by 7 bases, and 14 bases separated the two germline ends. The CDR3 spans 15 residues. Germline CDR1 reads MNHNS; CDR2 reads SASEGT. The CDR3, as DNA: TGTGCCAGCAGTGAAGTCGCGCGGGGTGGACAGCCCCAGCATTTT. This encodes CASSEVARGGQPQHF.

This clone was picked up one time. The V gene is TRBV19, the J gene TRBJ2-7; TRBD1 or TRBD2 may be the D gene (6 bases each). Germline V CDR1 and CDR2: LNHDA, SQIVND (reference sequence). The CDR3 consists of 12 residues. Trimming stripped 5 bases from V and 6 bases from J, with 11 bases between. CDR3 DNA: TGTGCCAGTAGTCGGACGGGGGCCGAGCAGTACTTC. This sequence encodes CASSRTGAEQYF. Using reference TRBV19 and TRBJ2-7 for the parts outside the CDR3, the full variable domain is DGGITQSPKYLFRKEGQNVTLSCEQNLNHDAMYWYRQDPGQGLRLIYYSQIVNDFQKGDIAEGYSVSREKKESFPLTVTSAQKNPTAFYLCASSRTGAEQYFGPGTRLTVT.

This chain connects TRBV7-8 to TRBJ2-1; 7 bases match TRBD2. The CDR3 sequence is 15 residues long. In germline, CDR1 is SGHVS, CDR2 FQNEAQ. Trimming at V came to 2 bases and at J to 9 bases, leaving 10 bases not matched to a gene. The CDR3 here is CASSLIRGEEREQFF. The CDR3 nucleotides read TGTGCCAGCAGCTTAATCCGGGGGGAAGAACGTGAGCAGTTCTTC.

The gene calls are TRBV6-1 and TRBJ2-2; tentatively, D is TRBD1 (6 bases). With 3 bases removed from V and 7 bases from J, the gap between germline ends came to 9 bases. The CDR3 consists of 13 residues. Germline CDR1 reads MNHNS; CDR2 reads SASEGT. CDR3 sequence (DNA): TGTGCCAGCAGTGAGGAGGACAGCGGGGAGCTGTTTTTT. It encodes CASSEEDSGELFF.

The gene calls are TRBV4-3 and TRBJ2-4, with a weak D call TRBD1 (6 bases). TRBJ2-5 matches the DNA end more closely, so the J call is doubtful. Germline V gene lookup returns CDR1 LGHNA and CDR2 YSLEER. There are 13 residues in the CDR3. This CDR3 reads CASSQQADRTQYF. As DNA, the CDR3 is TGCGCCAGCAGCCAGCAGGCGGACAGGACCCAGTACTTC.

To note about this clone: Additional DNA sequences in this sample encode the identical CDR3. The chain combines TRBV7-2 with TRBJ1-1; possibly TRBD1 for D (5 bases). The germline V gene has CDR1 SGHTA and CDR2 FQGNSA. This CDR3 comprises 15 residues. Trimming removed 6 bases at V and 4 bases at J, with 18 bases between. The CDR3 bases are TGTGCCAGCAGACCTGGGGGACGGAGTCCCACTGAAGCTTTCTTT. As protein: CASRPGGRSPTEAFF.

A few counts support this clone. The rearrangement links TRBV14 to TRBJ1-6; D is unclear. Germline V lookup: CDR1 SGHDN, CDR2 FVKESK. CDR3 length: 14 residues. V lost 0 bases to trimming and J lost 5 bases, with 5 bases between them. The CDR3 region has the DNA TGTGCCAGCAGCCAAGATATGGATAATTCACCCCTCCACTTT. Translated: CASSQDMDNSPLHF.

This chain connects TRBV5-5 to TRBJ2-3; maybe TRBD2 (5 bases). CDR1 is SGHKS, CDR2 YYEKEE, per germline (reference sequence). The V end was cut by 5 bases, the J end by 1 base, with 11 bases between. CDR3 length: 14 amino acids. CDR3 in DNA: TGTGCCAGCAGTTTCGACTATCGCACAGATACGCAGTATTTT. Encoded protein: CASSFDYRTDTQYF.